The following is a T cell receptor beta chain sequence with its context. The sample is drawn from a study of control samples from healthy donors and cancer patients. TCRdb's table, derived via immunoSEQ multiplex PCR, lists solely in-frame clones and lacks some. Found here are 150,000 to 200,000 clones, around nine tenths of them singletons; the top ten hold 0.68%. The CDR3 spans 15 residues. The V and J ends lost 4 bases and 5 bases respectively, with 15 bases between them. Germline V gene lookup returns CDR1 KGHSH and CDR2 LQKENI. The specimen was blood. The origin of this receptor is a woman in her twenties or thirties in good health. V usage is TRBV18 and J usage is TRBJ2-1, with D possibly matching TRBD1 (5 bases). The CDR3 DNA reads as TGTGCCAGCTCACTTGTGGGGCTACCTAACAATGAGCAGTTCTTC. Translating gives CASSLVGLPNNEQFF.